This T cell receptor (beta chain) was identified in a study of blood T cell repertoires in COVID-19. Across the whole study: Acute and convalescent COVID-19 specimens originated in the United States, Italy and Spain. The cDNA or gDNA used as material had been derived from T cells, B-cell-depleted T cells, or PBMCs.

V lost 10 bases and J lost 1, with 13 bases in between. This CDR3 has 13 amino acids. Germline CDR1 and CDR2: MDHEN and SYDVKM. Per the authors' pipeline: Amplifying reference gene primers gave estimates of nucleated cell counts. The repertoire was sequenced with immunoSEQ multiplex PCR; TCRdb's copy has only in-frame clones and lacks some. The V and J calls and clone size come from that table; D and trimming were worked out from the DNA. The data contain around 280,000 clones, roughly 86% of them singletons. The V gene is TRBV28, the J gene TRBJ1-1; D not certain. This TCR was recovered from a woman aged 25 to 39 who had recovered from COVID-19. The specimen was peripheral blood. CDR3 nucleotide sequence: TGTGCCACCCGTTCTCCGGGGAACACTGAAGCTTTCTTT. This codes for CATRSPGNTEAFF.